The 21 T cell receptor beta chains listed next were all sequenced from one sample in a study of identical twins. TCRdb analysed the 5' RACE reads with MiXCR anew, one entry per CDR3 protein. This sample carries hundreds of thousands of distinct CDR3 sequences, roughly an eighth of them seen once, and the ten largest clones take just over 7%. This same sample was also part of a study on yellow fever vaccine responses in identical twins.

Sequencing was carried out using CD8+ T cells sorted from blood. These TCRs come from a woman aged 18-35 years in good health.

This rearrangement joins TRBV7-2 to TRBJ2-5; tentatively, D is TRBD1 (6 bases). This CDR3 has 17 amino acids. Germline V gene sequence: CDR1 SGHTA, CDR2 FQGNSA. V was cut by 5 bases and J by 0 bases, with 19 bases left in between. As DNA, the CDR3 is TGTGCCAGCAGCCCGCACATGACCGGGACAAACCAAGAGACCCAGTACTTC. Residues: CASSPHMTGTNQETQYF.

The V gene is TRBV3-1, the J gene TRBJ2-3; TRBD2 aligns across 7 bases. Per germline, CDR1 LGHDT and CDR2 YNNKEL (reference sequence). Germline trimming cut 3 bases from V and 4 bases from J; bases unmatched to any gene: 13. The CDR3 loop spans 17 amino acids. The CDR3 nucleotides are TGTGCCAGCAGCCAGGGGGAAACTAGCGAATTGCCAGATACGCAGTATTTT. Translation: CASSQGETSELPDTQYF.

This clonotype was picked up a small number of times. The chain combines TRBV5-5 with TRBJ1-2, with TRBD1 matching 9 bases. CDR1 SGHKS and CDR2 YYEKEE come from the germline V gene (reference sequence). This CDR3 has 16 amino acids. J was trimmed by 6 bases and V by 4 bases; bases with no gene match: 13. Written as DNA, the CDR3 is TGTGCCAGCAGCCAGACCCTAACAGGGGGCTTTAATGGCTACACCTTC. Encoded protein: CASSQTLTGGFNGYTF.

The chain links TRBV27 to TRBJ2-7, with TRBD1 identical over 8 bases. The CDR3 consists of 15 residues. V lost 3 bases, J lost 0 bases, and 4 bases stayed unmatched. Germline lookup yields CDR1 MNHEY and CDR2 SMNVEV (reference sequence). This CDR3 reads CASSFRGHSSYEQYF. In DNA form, the CDR3 reads TGTGCCAGCAGTTTCAGGGGGCACTCCTCCTACGAGCAGTACTTC.

The V and J genes are TRBV20-1 and TRBJ2-2, with 10 nucleotides matching TRBD2. This CDR3 spans 16 amino acids. Per germline, CDR1 DFQATT and CDR2 SNEGSKA (reference sequence). V shed 0 bases and J 4 bases; nucleotides not matched to a gene: 5. The DNA for the CDR3 is TGCAGTGCTAGAGATCGGGCTAGCGGGAGCACCGGGGAGCTGTTTTTT. Translating it yields CSARDRASGSTGELFF.

This chain uses TRBV19 with TRBJ1-2; TRBD1 matches 7 bases. J lost 3 bases, V lost 6 bases, and 10 bases had no gene match. Germline V gene data show CDR1 as LNHDA and CDR2 as SQIVND (reference sequence). The CDR3 totals 15 residues. The CDR3 sequence is CASSSRGQGDYGYTF. For the CDR3, the DNA is TGTGCCAGTAGCAGTCGGGGTCAGGGGGACTATGGCTACACCTTC.

The chain employs TRBV15 and TRBJ2-3; possible D gene TRBD1, 6 bases. The V end was cut by 5 bases, the J end by 3 bases, with 12 bases between. Germline V gives CDR1 LNHNV, CDR2 YYDKDF (reference sequence). The CDR3 loop spans 14 amino acids. The chain's CDR3 is CATSGPQGTDTQYF. DNA of the CDR3: TGTGCCACCAGCGGACCTCAGGGGACAGATACGCAGTATTTT.

The chain links TRBV2 to TRBJ2-6, with D maybe TRBD2 (6 bases). This CDR3 has 18 amino acids. Germline V gives CDR1 SNHLY, CDR2 FYNNEI. Trimming took 5 bases from V and 2 from J, leaving 19 bases between them. The CDR3 DNA is TGTGCCAGCAGTAAAACCTCGGAGCGGGTCCCTGGGGCCAACGTCCTGACTTTC. Its translation is CASSKTSERVPGANVLTF.

The chain has TRBV11-2 and TRBJ1-5; no firm D call. V was clipped by 0 bases and J by 1 base, with 7 bases between them. CDR1 and CDR2 from the germline V gene are SGHAT and FQNNGV. The CDR3 extends over 15 amino acids. CDR3 DNA: TGTGCCAGCAGCTTAGATAGTCAGAGCAATCAGCCCCAGCATTTT. It specifies CASSLDSQSNQPQHF.

This clonotype has only a few counts. V usage is TRBV5-6 and J usage is TRBJ2-5; tentative D call: TRBD1 (6 bases). CDR3 length: 14 residues. Trimming stripped 3 bases from V and 3 bases from J, with 12 bases between. Looked up from germline, CDR1 is SGHDT and CDR2 is YYEEEE. CDR3 bases: TGTGCCAGCAGCTGGATATGGACAGAAGAGACCCAGTACTTC. This sequence encodes CASSWIWTEETQYF.

The chain has TRBV20-1 and TRBJ2-7; D gene uncertain. Germline V lookup: CDR1 DFQATT, CDR2 SNEGSKA (reference sequence). The CDR3 spans 16 residues. The V end was cut by 0 bases, the J end by 0 bases, with 15 bases between. CDR3 residues: CSARDVRKSLSYEQYV. CDR3 coding DNA: TGCAGTGCTAGAGATGTGCGGAAGAGCCTCTCCTACGAGCAGTACGTC.

This clonotype was seen at least ten times. The chain has TRBV12-3 or TRBV12-4 and TRBJ2-1; perhaps TRBD2 as D (6 bases). The CDR3 loop spans 12 amino acids. The ends were cut back, 6 bases at V and 8 bases at J, with 11 bases in the middle. The CDR3 region has the DNA TGTGCCAGCAGACCCCGGGAGTATGAGCAGTTCTTC. Its protein is CASRPREYEQFF.

This clonotype was observed a handful of times. The V and J genes are TRBV2 and TRBJ1-1; no clear D. Trimming shortened V by 6 bases and J by 4 bases, and 15 bases separated the two germline ends. The CDR3 is 14 amino acids. Germline CDR1 is SNHLY and CDR2 is FYNNEI. The CDR3: CASSPVGVRTEAFF. DNA of the CDR3: TGTGCCAGCAGCCCGGTGGGAGTTCGCACTGAAGCTTTCTTT. The whole variable domain, remainder taken from reference TRBV2 and TRBJ1-1, is EPEVTQTPSHQVTQMGQEVILRCVPISNHLYFYWYRQILGQKVEFLVSFYNNEISEKSEIFDDQFSVERPDGSNFTLKIRSTKLEDSAMYFCASSPVGVRTEAFFGQGTRLTVV.

The chain is built from TRBV12-3 or TRBV12-4 and TRBJ2-5; no definite D call. The CDR3 is made up of 15 amino acids. V lost 3 bases and J 5 bases, leaving 16 bases between the germline ends. The CDR3 is CASSFLHSSEETQYF. In DNA, the CDR3 is TGTGCCAGCAGTTTCTTACATTCCAGTGAGGAGACCCAGTACTTC.

This clonotype was observed a single time. Mismatch with germline at one junction end may stem from a read error. This chain connects TRBV5-5 to TRBJ1-1; D unclear. Germline lookup yields CDR1 SGHKS and CDR2 YYEKEE (reference sequence). CDR3 length: 11 amino acids. DNA of the CDR3: TGTGCCAGGAGCTTGATCACTGAAGCTTTCTTT. The encoded protein is CARSLITEAFF.

V and J are TRBV21-1 and TRBJ2-5; the table's D call of TRBD1 was not tested on the DNA. TRBV21-1 is a pseudogene. CDR3 length: 17 amino acids. In nucleotides, the CDR3 is TGTGCCAGCAGCACCCTCGAGGGACAGGGAACAAAAGAGACCCAGTACTTC. Its protein is CASSTLEGQGTKETQYF.

This clonotype came up many times. This sequence joins TRBV7-9 and TRBJ2-5, with a weak D call TRBD1 (6 bases). Trimming took off 1 base at V and 4 bases at J, with 10 bases between the two ends. Germline-derived CDR1 and CDR2 are SEHNR and FQNEAQ (reference sequence). CDR3 length: 14 amino acids. CDR3 DNA sequence: TGTGCCAGCAGCTTAGAGGACAGCGGAGAGACCCAGTACTTC. The encoded protein is CASSLEDSGETQYF.

The rearrangement links TRBV7-2 to TRBJ2-1; 12 nucleotides match TRBD2. V shed 6 bases, J shed 7 bases, and the junction held 7 bases outside the gene matches. The CDR3 totals 15 residues. Germline V lookup: CDR1 SGHTA, CDR2 FQGNSA. The CDR3 DNA follows: TGTGCCAGCAGTCCTACTAGCGGGGGGATGAATGAGCAGTTCTTC. Translating gives CASSPTSGGMNEQFF.

The table lists this clonotype with a few counts. This chain links TRBV7-9 with TRBJ2-4; either TRBD1 or TRBD2 may fit D (5 bases each). The V gene's germline CDR1 is SEHNR and CDR2 FQNEAQ (reference sequence). The CDR3 has 15 residues. V lost 5 bases and J lost 1, with 12 bases in between. In DNA, the CDR3 is TGTGCCAGCAGCGGGCTGGGGGTCGCCAAAAACATTCAGTACTTC. Translating gives CASSGLGVAKNIQYF. Together with reference TRBV7-9 and TRBJ2-4, the CDR3 gives the full variable domain: DTGVSQNPRHKITKRGQNVTFRCDPISEHNRLYWYRQTLGQGPEFLTYFQNEAQLEKSRLLSDRFSAERPKGSFSTLEIQRTEQGDSAMYLCASSGLGVAKNIQYFGAGTRLSVL.

This clonotype was counted a few times. The rearrangement joins TRBV20-1 to TRBJ2-3, with TRBD2 matching over 8 bases. The CDR3 runs 16 residues. V gave up 5 bases and J gave up 2 bases; unmatched junction bases: 12. Germline CDR1 and CDR2: DFQATT and SNEGSKA (reference sequence). The CDR3 protein is CSARAAGTSITDTQYF. The CDR3 DNA is TGCAGTGCTCGGGCTGCCGGGACTAGTATCACAGATACGCAGTATTTT.

This rearrangement joins TRBV28 to TRBJ2-1; 12 bases agree with TRBD1. Looked up from germline, CDR1 is MDHEN and CDR2 is SYDVKM. V lost 5 bases and J lost 8; bases outside the gene matches: 7. The CDR3 has 15 residues. The CDR3 coding sequence is TGTGCCAGCAGTACACCCGGGACAGGGGGCCATGAGCAGTTCTTC. It is translated as CASSTPGTGGHEQFF.